This T cell receptor (beta chain) emerged from a study of blood T cell repertoires in COVID-19. Study-wide context: T cells, B-cell-depleted T cells, or PBMCs supplied cDNA or gDNA.

The repertoire was sequenced with immunoSEQ multiplex PCR; TCRdb's copy has only in-frame clones and lacks some. Here the sample spans over 200,000 clones, 70% to 90% being singletons. This clone has more than one count but fewer than ten. The germline V gene has CDR1 SGHRS and CDR2 YFSETQ. The CDR3 spans 16 residues. V gave up 0 bases and J gave up 5 bases, with 17 bases separating them. Participants' reported clinical history set cohort assignment. Sequenced: PBMCs or T cells enriched from blood (not recorded which). This sequence originates from a man aged 25-45 years who had recovered from COVID-19. J is TRBJ2-5 and V is TRBV5-1; the D gene is possibly TRBD1 (6 bases). The CDR3: CASSLESQGPRETQYF. The CDR3 DNA reads TGCGCCAGCAGCTTGGAATCGCAGGGGCCCAGGGAGACCCAGTACTTC.